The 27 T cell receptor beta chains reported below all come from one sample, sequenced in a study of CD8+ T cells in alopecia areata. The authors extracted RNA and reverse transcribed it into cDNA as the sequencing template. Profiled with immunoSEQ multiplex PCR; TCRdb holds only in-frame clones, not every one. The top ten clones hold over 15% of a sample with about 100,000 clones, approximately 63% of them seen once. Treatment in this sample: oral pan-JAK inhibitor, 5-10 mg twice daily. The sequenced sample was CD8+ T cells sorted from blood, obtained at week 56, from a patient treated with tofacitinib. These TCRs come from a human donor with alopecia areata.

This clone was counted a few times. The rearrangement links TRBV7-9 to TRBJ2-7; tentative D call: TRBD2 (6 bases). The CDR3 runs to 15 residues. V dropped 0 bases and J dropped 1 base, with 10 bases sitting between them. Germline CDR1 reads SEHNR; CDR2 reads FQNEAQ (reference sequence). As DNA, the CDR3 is TGTGCCAGCAGCTTAGCATCAGGGACTTCCTACGAGCAGTACTTC. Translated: CASSLASGTSYEQYF.

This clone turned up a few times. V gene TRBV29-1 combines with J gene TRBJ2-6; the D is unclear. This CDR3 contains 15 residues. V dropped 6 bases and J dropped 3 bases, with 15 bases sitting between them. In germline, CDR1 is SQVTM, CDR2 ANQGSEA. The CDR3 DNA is TGCAGCGTCGGTGGCTCCCTCCTTGGGGCCAACGTCCTGACTTTC. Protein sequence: CSVGGSLLGANVLTF. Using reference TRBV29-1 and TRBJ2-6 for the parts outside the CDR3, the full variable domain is SAVISQKPSRDICQRGTSLTIQCQVDSQVTMMFWYRQQPGQSLTLIATANQGSEATYESGFVIDKFPISRPNLTFSTLTVSNMSPEDSSIYLCSVGGSLLGANVLTFGAGSRLTVL.

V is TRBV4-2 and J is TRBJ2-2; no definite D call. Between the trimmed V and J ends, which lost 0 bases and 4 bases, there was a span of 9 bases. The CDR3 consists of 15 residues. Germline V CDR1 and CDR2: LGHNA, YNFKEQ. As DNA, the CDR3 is TGTGCCAGCAGCCAAGACCTGATTGCCACCGGGGAGCTGTTTTTT. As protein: CASSQDLIATGELFF.

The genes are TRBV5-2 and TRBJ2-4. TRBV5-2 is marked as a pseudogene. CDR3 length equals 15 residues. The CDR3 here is CASSHSGTGKNIQYF. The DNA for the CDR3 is TGTGCCAGCAGCCACTCCGGGACGGGCAAAAACATTCAGTACTTC.

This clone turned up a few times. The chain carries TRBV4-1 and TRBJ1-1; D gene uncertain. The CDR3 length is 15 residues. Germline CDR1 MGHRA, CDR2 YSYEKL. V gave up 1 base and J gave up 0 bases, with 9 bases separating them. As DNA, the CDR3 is TGCGCCAGCAGCCAAGGACGGACGGTGAACACTGAAGCTTTCTTT. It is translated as CASSQGRTVNTEAFF.

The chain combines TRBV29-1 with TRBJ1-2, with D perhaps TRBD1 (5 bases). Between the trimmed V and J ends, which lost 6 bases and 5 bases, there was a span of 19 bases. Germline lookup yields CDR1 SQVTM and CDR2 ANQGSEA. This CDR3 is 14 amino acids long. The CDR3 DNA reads TGCAGCGTGGGGGGGATGTCCGCAAAGTATGGCTACACCTTC. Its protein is CSVGGMSAKYGYTF.

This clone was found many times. CDR3 region: CAISDGPYTNYGYTF. DNA for the CDR3: TGTGCCATCAGTGATGGTCCGTATACTAACTATGGCTACACCTTC. V and J are TRBV10-3 and TRBJ1-2; no definite D call. CDR1 and CDR2 from the germline V gene are ENHRY and SYGVKD. V dropped 3 bases and J dropped 0 bases, with 11 bases sitting between them. This CDR3 spans 15 amino acids.

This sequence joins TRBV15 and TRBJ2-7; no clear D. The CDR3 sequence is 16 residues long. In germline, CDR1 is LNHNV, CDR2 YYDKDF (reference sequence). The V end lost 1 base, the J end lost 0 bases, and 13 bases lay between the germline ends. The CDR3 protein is CATSRGSGVNSYEQYF. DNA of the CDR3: TGTGCCACCAGCAGAGGTTCAGGAGTAAACTCCTACGAGCAGTACTTC.

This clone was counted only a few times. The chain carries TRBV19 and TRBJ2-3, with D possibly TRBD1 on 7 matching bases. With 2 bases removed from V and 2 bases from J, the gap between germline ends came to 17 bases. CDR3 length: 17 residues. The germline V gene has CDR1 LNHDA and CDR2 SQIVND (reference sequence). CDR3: CASSIISRQGLTDTQYF. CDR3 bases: TGTGCCAGTAGTATAATTTCCCGACAGGGACTCACAGATACGCAGTATTTT.

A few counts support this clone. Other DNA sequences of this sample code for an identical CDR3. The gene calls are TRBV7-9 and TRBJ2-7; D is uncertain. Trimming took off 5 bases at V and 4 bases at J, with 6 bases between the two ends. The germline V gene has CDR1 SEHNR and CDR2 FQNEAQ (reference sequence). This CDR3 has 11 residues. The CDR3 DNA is TGTGCCAGCAGCCCCAATTACGAGCAGTACTTC. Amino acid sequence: CASSPNYEQYF.

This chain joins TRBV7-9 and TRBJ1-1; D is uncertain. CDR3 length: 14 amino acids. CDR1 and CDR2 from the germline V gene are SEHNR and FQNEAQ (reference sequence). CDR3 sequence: CATHSPEGSTEAFF. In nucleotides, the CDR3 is TGTGCGACACATTCCCCGGAGGGTTCTACTGAAGCTTTCTTT.

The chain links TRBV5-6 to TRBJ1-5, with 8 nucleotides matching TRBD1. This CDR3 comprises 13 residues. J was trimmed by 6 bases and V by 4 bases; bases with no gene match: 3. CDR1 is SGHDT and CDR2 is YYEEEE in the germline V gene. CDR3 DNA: TGTGCCAGCAGCCAGGGGGCAGGTCAGCCCCAGCATTTT. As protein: CASSQGAGQPQHF.

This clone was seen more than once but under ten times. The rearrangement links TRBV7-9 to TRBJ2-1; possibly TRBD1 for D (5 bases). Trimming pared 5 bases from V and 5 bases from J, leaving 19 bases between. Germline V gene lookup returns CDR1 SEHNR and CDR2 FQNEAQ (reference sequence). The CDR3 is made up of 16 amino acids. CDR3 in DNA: TGTGCCAGCAGCCCACTGGGAACAGGCCGTAACAATGAGCAGTTCTTC. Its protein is CASSPLGTGRNNEQFF.

CDR3 in DNA: TGTGCCAGCAGTTCTGGATCCTATGGCTACACCTTC. It specifies CASSSGSYGYTF. The chain carries TRBV27 and TRBJ1-2, with D unresolved. This CDR3 has 12 amino acids. The V gene lost 4 bases and the J gene lost 4 bases, with 7 bases spanning the gap. In germline, CDR1 is MNHEY, CDR2 SMNVEV (reference sequence).

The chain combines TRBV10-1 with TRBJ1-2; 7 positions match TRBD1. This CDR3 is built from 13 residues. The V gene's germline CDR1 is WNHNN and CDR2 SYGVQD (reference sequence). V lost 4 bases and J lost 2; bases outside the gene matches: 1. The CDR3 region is CASSGQGNYGYTF. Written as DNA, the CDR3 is TGCGCCAGCAGTGGACAGGGAAACTATGGCTACACCTTC.

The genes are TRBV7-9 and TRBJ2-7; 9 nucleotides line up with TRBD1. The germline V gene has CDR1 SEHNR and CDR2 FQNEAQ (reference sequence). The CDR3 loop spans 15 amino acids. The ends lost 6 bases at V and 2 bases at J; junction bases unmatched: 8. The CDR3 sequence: CASRKTGGLTYEQYF. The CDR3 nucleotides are TGTGCCAGCAGGAAGACAGGGGGTTTAACCTACGAGCAGTACTTC.

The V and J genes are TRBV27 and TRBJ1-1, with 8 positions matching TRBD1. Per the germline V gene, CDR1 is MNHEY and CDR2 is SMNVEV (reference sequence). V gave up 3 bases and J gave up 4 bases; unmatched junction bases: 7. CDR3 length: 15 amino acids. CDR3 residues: CASSFRGRMGTEAFF. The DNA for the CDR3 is TGTGCCAGCAGTTTCAGGGGGCGTATGGGCACTGAAGCTTTCTTT.

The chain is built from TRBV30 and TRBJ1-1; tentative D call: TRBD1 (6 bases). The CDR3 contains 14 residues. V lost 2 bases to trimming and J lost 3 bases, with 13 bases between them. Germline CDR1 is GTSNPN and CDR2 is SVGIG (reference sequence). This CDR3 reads CAWSKQGPYTEAFF. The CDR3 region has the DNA TGTGCCTGGAGTAAACAGGGACCTTACACTGAAGCTTTCTTT.

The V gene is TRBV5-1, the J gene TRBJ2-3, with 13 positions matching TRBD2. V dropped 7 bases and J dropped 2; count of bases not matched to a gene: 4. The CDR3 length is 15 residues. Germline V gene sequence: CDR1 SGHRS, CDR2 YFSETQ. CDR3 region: CASRLAGGPTDTQYF. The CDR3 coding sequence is TGCGCCAGCCGACTAGCGGGGGGTCCCACAGATACGCAGTATTTT. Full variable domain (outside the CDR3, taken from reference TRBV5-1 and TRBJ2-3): KAGVTQTPRYLIKTRGQQVTLSCSPISGHRSVSWYQQTPGQGLQFLFEYFSETQRNKGNFPGRFSGRQFSNSRSEMNVSTLELGDSALYLCASRLAGGPTDTQYFGPGTRLTVL.

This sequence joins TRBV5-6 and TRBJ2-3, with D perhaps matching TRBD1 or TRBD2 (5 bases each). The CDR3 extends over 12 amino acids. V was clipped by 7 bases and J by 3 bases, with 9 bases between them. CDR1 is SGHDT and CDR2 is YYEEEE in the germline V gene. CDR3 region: CASEGPTDTQYF. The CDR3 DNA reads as TGTGCCAGCGAGGGGCCGACAGATACGCAGTATTTT. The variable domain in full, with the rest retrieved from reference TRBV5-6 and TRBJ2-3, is DAGVTQSPTHLIKTRGQQVTLRCSPKSGHDTVSWYQQALGQGPQFIFQYYEEEERQRGNFPDRFSGHQFPNYSSELNVNALLLGDSALYLCASEGPTDTQYFGPGTRLTVL.

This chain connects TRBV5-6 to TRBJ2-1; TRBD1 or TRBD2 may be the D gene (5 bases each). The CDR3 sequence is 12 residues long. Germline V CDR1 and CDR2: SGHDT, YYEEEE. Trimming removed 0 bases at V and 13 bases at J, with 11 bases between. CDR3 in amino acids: CASSLGRGQQFF. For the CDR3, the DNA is TGTGCCAGCAGCTTGGGTCGGGGCCAACAGTTCTTC.

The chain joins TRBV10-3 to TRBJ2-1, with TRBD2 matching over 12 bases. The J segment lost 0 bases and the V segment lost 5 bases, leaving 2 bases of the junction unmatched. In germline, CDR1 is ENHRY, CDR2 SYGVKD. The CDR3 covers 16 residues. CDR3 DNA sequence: TGTGCCATCAGTAGGACTAGCGGGACCTCCTACAATGAGCAGTTCTTC. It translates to CAISRTSGTSYNEQFF.

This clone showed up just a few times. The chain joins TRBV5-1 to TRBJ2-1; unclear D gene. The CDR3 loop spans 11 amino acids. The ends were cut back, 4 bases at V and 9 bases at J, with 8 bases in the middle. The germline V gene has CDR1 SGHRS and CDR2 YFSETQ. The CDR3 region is CASSASVEQFF. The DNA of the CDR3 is TGCGCCAGCAGCGCCTCGGTTGAGCAGTTCTTC.

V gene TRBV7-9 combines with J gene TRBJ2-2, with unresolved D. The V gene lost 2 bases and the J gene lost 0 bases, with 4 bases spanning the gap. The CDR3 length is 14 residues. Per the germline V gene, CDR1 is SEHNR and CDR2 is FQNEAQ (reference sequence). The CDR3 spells CASSLNANTGELFF. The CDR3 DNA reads TGTGCCAGCAGCTTAAACGCGAACACCGGGGAGCTGTTTTTT.

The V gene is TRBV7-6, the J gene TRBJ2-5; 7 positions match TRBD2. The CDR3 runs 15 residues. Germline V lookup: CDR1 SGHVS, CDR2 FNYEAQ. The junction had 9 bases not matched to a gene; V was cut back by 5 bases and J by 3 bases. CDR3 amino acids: CASSPPGGTEETQYF. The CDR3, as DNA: TGTGCCAGCAGCCCGCCCGGGGGGACTGAAGAGACCCAGTACTTC.

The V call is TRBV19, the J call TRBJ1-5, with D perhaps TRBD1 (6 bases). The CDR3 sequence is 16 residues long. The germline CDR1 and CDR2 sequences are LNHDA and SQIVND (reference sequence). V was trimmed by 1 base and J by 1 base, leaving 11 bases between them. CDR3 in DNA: TGTGCCAGTAGTATAGGCAGGGGAAGGAGCAATCAGCCCCAGCATTTT. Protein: CASSIGRGRSNQPQHF. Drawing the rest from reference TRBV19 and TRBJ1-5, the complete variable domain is DGGITQSPKYLFRKEGQNVTLSCEQNLNHDAMYWYRQDPGQGLRLIYYSQIVNDFQKGDIAEGYSVSREKKESFPLTVTSAQKNPTAFYLCASSIGRGRSNQPQHFGDGTRLSIL.

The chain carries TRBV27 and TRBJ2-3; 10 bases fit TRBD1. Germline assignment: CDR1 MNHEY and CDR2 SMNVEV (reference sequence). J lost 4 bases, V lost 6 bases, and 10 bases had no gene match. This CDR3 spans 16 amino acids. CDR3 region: CASSFFPTGGADTQYF. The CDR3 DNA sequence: TGTGCCAGCAGCTTCTTCCCGACAGGGGGCGCAGATACGCAGTATTTT.